A single sample gave rise to the 7 T cell receptor beta chains below, sequenced in a study of shared clonotypes between healthy human individuals. Some clones are missing from TCRdb's copy, which holds only in-frame ones; the method was immunoSEQ multiplex PCR. The sample shows about 820,000 clones, 85% to 95% of them seen only once. In the naive CD8 group, cells lacked CD45RO and were positively selected for CCR7, so terminally differentiated effector memory CD45RA+ cells were left out. The sample taken for sequencing was naive CD8+ T cells sorted from blood. The receptors were gathered from a man younger than 45 in good health.

The J gene is TRBJ1-2, the V gene TRBV4-1; D may be TRBD1 (6 bases). The CDR3 is made up of 13 amino acids. Looked up from germline, CDR1 is MGHRA and CDR2 is YSYEKL. V lost 1 base and J 8 bases, leaving 11 bases between the germline ends. The CDR3, as DNA: TGCGCCAGCAGCCAAGTGGGGGCGGAAGGCTACACCTTC. It translates to CASSQVGAEGYTF.

The rearrangement links TRBV15 to TRBJ1-2, with TRBD1 matching 8 bases. The CDR3 runs to 13 residues. From germline, CDR1 is LNHNV and CDR2 YYDKDF (reference sequence). J gave up 5 bases and V 1 base, and 0 bases lay outside the gene matches. CDR3 residues: CATSRGTGYGYTF. DNA for the CDR3: TGTGCCACCAGCAGAGGGACAGGGTATGGCTACACCTTC. The whole variable domain, remainder taken from reference TRBV15 and TRBJ1-2, is DAMVIQNPRYQVTQFGKPVTLSCSQTLNHNVMYWYQQKSSQAPKLLFHYYDKDFNNEADTPDNFQSRRPNTSFCFLDIRSPGLGDTAMYLCATSRGTGYGYTFGSGTRLTVV.

The chain joins TRBV9 to TRBJ2-3, with D unclear. The CDR3 sequence is 14 residues long. CDR1 and CDR2 (germline): SGDLS, YYNGEE. Trimming cost V 0 bases and J 0 bases, with 5 bases left between them. This chain's CDR3 is CASSVGPSTDTQYF. The CDR3 DNA follows: TGTGCCAGCAGCGTAGGCCCAAGCACAGATACGCAGTATTTT.

The chain joins TRBV25-1 to TRBJ2-7, with 9 bases fitting TRBD1. CDR1 is MGHDK and CDR2 is SYGVNS in the germline V gene. This CDR3 has 15 residues. V was pared by 6 bases and J by 5 bases, with 11 bases of the junction left unmatched. The CDR3, as DNA: TGTGCCAGCAGCCTAGGACAGGGGATGGTAAACGAGCAGTACTTC. Translated: CASSLGQGMVNEQYF.

The gene calls are TRBV2 and TRBJ2-3, with 7 bases matching TRBD2. This CDR3 comprises 16 residues. J lost 1 base, V lost 6 bases, and 10 bases had no gene match. CDR1 SNHLY and CDR2 FYNNEI come from the germline V gene. The CDR3, as DNA: TGTGCCAGCAGAATGGACATCCGGGGGGGCACAGATACGCAGTATTTT. Protein product: CASRMDIRGGTDTQYF.

This clone was observed once. J is TRBJ2-5 and V is TRBV7-2; TRBD2 aligns across 7 bases. The CDR3 spans 16 residues. Per the germline V gene, CDR1 is SGHTA and CDR2 is FQGNSA. With 5 bases clipped from V and 2 bases from J, the junction kept 11 bases outside the gene matches. Here the CDR3 DNA reads TGTGCCAGCAGCGGGGGGGTTAGCGGATTTCAAGAGACCCAGTACTTC. This codes for CASSGGVSGFQETQYF. Drawing the rest from reference TRBV7-2 and TRBJ2-5, the complete variable domain is GAGVSQSPSNKVTEKGKDVELRCDPISGHTALYWYRQSLGQGLEFLIYFQGNSAPDKSGLPSDRFSAERTGGSVSTLTIQRTQQEDSAVYLCASSGGVSGFQETQYFGPGTRLLVL.

V gene TRBV6-5 combines with J gene TRBJ1-1, with 12 positions matching TRBD1. V gave up 4 bases and J gave up 5 bases; unmatched junction bases: 5. Per germline, CDR1 MNHEY and CDR2 SVGAGI. This CDR3 is built from 15 residues. The CDR3 protein is CASSSGGQGATEAFF. Written as DNA, the CDR3 is TGTGCCAGCAGTTCGGGGGGACAGGGGGCAACTGAAGCTTTCTTT.